The clone carrying this T cell receptor beta chain has more than one count but fewer than ten. This record belongs to a study of blood T cells in healthy people across ages. A second 7 to 11 cycle PCR used barcoded and J-beta primers. Each CDR3 protein gets one entry after TCRdb re-called the 5' RACE reads with MiXCR. The table shows around 790,000 distinct CDR3 sequences, with under 45% occurring only once. Caucasian, healthy and from Russia, the donors were aged between about 6 and 90. The TCR was taken from a man aged 55 to 69 in good health. Sequenced sample: blood.

CDR3 in DNA: TGTGCCAGCAGCCCAAGACAGGGGTTGTCCAAAAACATTCAGTACTTC. It encodes CASSPRQGLSKNIQYF. The chain couples TRBV9 to TRBJ2-4; TRBD1 agrees at 8 bases. CDR1 is SGDLS and CDR2 is YYNGEE in the germline V gene. V gave up 4 bases and J gave up 2 bases; unmatched junction bases: 8. This CDR3 is built from 16 residues.